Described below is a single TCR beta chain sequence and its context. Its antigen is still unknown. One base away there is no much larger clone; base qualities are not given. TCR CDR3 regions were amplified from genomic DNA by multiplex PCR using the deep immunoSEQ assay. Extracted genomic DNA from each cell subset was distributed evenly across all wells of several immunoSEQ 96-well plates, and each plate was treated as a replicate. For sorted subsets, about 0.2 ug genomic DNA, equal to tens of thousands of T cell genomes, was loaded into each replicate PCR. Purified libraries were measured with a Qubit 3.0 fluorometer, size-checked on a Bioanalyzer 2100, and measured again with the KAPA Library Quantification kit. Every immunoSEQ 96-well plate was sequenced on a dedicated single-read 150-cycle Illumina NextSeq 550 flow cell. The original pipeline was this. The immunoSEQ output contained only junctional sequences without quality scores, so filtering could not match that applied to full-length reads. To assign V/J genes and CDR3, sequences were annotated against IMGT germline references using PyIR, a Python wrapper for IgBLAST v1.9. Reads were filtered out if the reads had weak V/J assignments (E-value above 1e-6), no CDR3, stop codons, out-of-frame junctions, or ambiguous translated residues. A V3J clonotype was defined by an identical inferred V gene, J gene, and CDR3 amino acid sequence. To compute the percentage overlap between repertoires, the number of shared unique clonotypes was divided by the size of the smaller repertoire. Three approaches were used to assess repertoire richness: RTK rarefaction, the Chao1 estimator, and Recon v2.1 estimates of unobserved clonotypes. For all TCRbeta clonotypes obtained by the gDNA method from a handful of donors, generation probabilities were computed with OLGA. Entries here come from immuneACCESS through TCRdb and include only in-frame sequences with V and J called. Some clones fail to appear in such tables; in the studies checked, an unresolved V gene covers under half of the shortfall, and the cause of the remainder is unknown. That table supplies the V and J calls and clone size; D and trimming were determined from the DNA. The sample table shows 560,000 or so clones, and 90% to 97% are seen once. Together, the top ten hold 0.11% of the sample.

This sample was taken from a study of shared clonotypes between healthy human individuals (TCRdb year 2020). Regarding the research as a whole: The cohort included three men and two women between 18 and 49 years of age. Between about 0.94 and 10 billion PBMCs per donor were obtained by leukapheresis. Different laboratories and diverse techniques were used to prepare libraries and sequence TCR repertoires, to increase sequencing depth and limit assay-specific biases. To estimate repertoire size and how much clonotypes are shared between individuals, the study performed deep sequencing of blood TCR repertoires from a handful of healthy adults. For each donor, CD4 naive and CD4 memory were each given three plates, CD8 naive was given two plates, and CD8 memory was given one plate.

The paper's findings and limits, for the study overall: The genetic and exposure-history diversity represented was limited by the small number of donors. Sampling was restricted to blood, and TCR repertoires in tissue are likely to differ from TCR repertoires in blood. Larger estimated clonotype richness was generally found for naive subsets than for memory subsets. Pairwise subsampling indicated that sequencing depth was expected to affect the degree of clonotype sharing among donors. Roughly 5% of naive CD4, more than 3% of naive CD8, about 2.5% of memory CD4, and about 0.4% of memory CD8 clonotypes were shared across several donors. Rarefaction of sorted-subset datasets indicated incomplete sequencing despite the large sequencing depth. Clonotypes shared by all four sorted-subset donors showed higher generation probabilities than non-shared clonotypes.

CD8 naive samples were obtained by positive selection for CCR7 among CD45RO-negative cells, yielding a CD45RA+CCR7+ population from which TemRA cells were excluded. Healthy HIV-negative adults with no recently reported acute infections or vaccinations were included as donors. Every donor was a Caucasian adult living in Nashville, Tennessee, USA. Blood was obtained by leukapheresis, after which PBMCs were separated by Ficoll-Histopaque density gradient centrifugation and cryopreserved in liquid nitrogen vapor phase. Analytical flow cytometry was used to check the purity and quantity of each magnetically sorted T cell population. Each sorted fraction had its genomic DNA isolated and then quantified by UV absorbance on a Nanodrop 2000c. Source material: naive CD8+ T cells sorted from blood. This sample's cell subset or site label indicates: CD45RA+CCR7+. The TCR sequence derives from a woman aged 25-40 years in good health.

At the DNA level, the sequence is TGTGCCAGCAGCTTCCCTGGACCCTACATGAACACTGAAGCTTTCTTT. This sequence encodes CASSFPGPYMNTEAFF. The rearranged chain carries TRBV5-8 and TRBJ1-1; too little of a D gene remains to name it. The junction shows trimming of 2 bases on V and 0 bases on J, plus 14 bases between the germline ends. Including the terminal cysteine and phenylalanine, the CDR3 comprises 16 residues. CDR3 DNA only is kept here, 48 bases in frame from base 1. The CDR1 and CDR2 encoded by the germline V gene are SGHTS and YDEGEE.